The 11 T cell receptor beta chains below were found in one sample sequenced in a study of PD-1 blockade in classical Hodgkin lymphoma. The time point was: cycle 4 day 1 (C4D1), after less than 7 weeks of nivolumab. Exposure to brentuximab vedotin varied, and each patient had relapsed following autologous stem cell transplantation. Data came from immunoSEQ multiplex PCR; TCRdb stores just in-frame clones and leaves some out. The repertoire consists of 80,000 to 100,000 clones, with roughly 91% occurring once and the leading ten covering 2%. Here the sequenced sample was peripheral blood mononuclear cells (PBMCs), taken before the fourth cycle of nivolumab. The receptor source for this set is a human donor with classical Hodgkin lymphoma.

This clone was counted once. In nucleotides, the CDR3 is TGCGCCAGCAGCCAAGGCGCGGGCGGGAGTTACGAGCAGTACTTC. Translating gives CASSQGAGGSYEQYF. The V gene is TRBV4-1, the J gene TRBJ2-7; 7 bases agree with TRBD2. The junction had 7 bases not matched to a gene; V was cut back by 1 base and J by 4 bases. From germline, CDR1 is MGHRA and CDR2 YSYEKL. The length of the CDR3 is 15 residues.

The gene calls are TRBV28 and TRBJ2-3; D is ambiguous. The CDR3 contains 16 residues. The germline V gene has CDR1 MDHEN and CDR2 SYDVKM. Trimming removed 3 bases from V and 1 base from J, with 14 bases in between. The CDR3 region is CASSFWRGSGTDTQYF. As DNA, the CDR3 is TGTGCCAGCAGTTTCTGGCGTGGTTCCGGCACAGATACGCAGTATTTT.

The V gene is TRBV11-2, the J gene TRBJ2-7, with D unresolved. V was clipped by 3 bases and J by 7 bases, with 10 bases between them. The germline gives CDR1 SGHAT, CDR2 FQNNGV. CDR3 length: 12 residues. This CDR3 reads CASSLASWEQYF. In DNA form, the CDR3 reads TGTGCCAGCAGCTTGGCCTCCTGGGAGCAGTACTTC.

Regarding this clone: Germline is not matched at one junction end, which may reflect a read error. The chain uses TRBV7-3 and TRBJ1-2; D is possibly TRBD1 (5 bases). CDR1 and CDR2 (germline): SGHTA, FQGTGA. The CDR3 totals 13 residues. CDR3 sequence (DNA): TGTGCCAGCAGCTCAAGACAAGGAGGGGAGCTTTTTTTC. Amino acids: CASSSRQGGELFF.

This sequence joins TRBV30 and TRBJ1-2; TRBD1 might be the D (6 bases). The CDR3 sequence is 13 residues long. In germline, CDR1 is GTSNPN, CDR2 SVGIG (reference sequence). V gave up 0 bases and J gave up 6 bases, with 11 bases separating them. The CDR3 sequence is CAWSVGGLNGYTF. DNA of the CDR3: TGTGCCTGGAGTGTAGGGGGGCTCAATGGCTACACCTTC. Filled out from reference TRBV30 and TRBJ1-2, the complete variable domain reads SQTIHQWPATLVQPVGSPLSLECTVEGTSNPNLYWYRQAAGRGLQLLFYSVGIGQISSEVPQNLSASRPQDRQFILSSKKLLLSDSGFYLCAWSVGGLNGYTFGSGTRLTVV.

This clone is a singleton in its sample. J is TRBJ2-3 and V is TRBV2; D is possibly TRBD2 (6 bases). V lost 11 bases and J lost 4, with 19 bases in between. This CDR3 spans 14 amino acids. Germline-derived CDR1 and CDR2 are SNHLY and FYNNEI. CDR3 amino acids: CAGGNGESADTQYF. For the CDR3, the DNA is TGTGCCGGAGGGAACGGGGAATCGGCAGATACGCAGTATTTT.

This chain connects TRBV5-5 to TRBJ1-2; 7 nucleotides line up with TRBD1. Losses at the gene ends were 0 bases for V and 1 base for J; bases not matched to a gene: 3. Germline CDR1 and CDR2: SGHKS and YYEKEE (reference sequence). The length of the CDR3 is 15 residues. CDR3: CASSLATGSNYGYTF. The DNA for the CDR3 is TGTGCCAGCAGCTTGGCGACAGGGAGTAACTATGGCTACACCTTC.

The rearrangement joins TRBV28 to TRBJ2-3; TRBD1 matches 9 bases. The V and J ends lost 6 bases and 2 bases, in that order; junction bases with no gene match: 6. The length of the CDR3 is 15 residues. CDR1 and CDR2 (germline): MDHEN, SYDVKM. The DNA of the CDR3 is TGTGCCAGCAGAACGGACAGGGGACCCACAGATACGCAGTATTTT. This codes for CASRTDRGPTDTQYF.

The chain joins TRBV12-5 to TRBJ2-7, with TRBD1 matching 7 bases. The CDR3 consists of 16 residues. J gave up 1 base and V 6 bases, and 12 bases lay outside the gene matches. The germline CDR1 and CDR2 sequences are LGHNT and FRNRAP. CDR3 loop: CASGPSSGTESYEQYF. The CDR3 coding sequence is TGTGCTAGTGGACCTTCATCCGGGACAGAGTCCTACGAGCAGTACTTC.

As DNA, the CDR3 is TGTGCCAGTAGGGCTCCCCTGGAAGAGACCCAGTACTTC. It specifies CASRAPLEETQYF. The rearrangement uses TRBV19 and TRBJ2-5; D uncertain. V was shortened by 6 bases and J by 3 bases, with 11 bases between the two germline ends. Germline V lookup: CDR1 LNHDA, CDR2 SQIVND (reference sequence). The CDR3 consists of 13 residues.

This chain joins TRBV6-5 and TRBJ1-2; maybe TRBD1 (6 bases). V was clipped by 6 bases and J by 5 bases, with 16 bases between them. Germline CDR1 is MNHEY and CDR2 is SVGAGI. CDR3 length: 14 amino acids. As DNA, the CDR3 is TGTGCCAGCAGACCACAGGGAGGAGGGTATGGCTACACCTTC. This codes for CASRPQGGGYGYTF.